A single sample is the source of the 5 T cell receptor beta chains below, sequenced in a study of vaccination and CD4 T cells after COVID-19. Cultured CD4+ T cells had their DNA profiled by the Oncomine TCR Beta short-read assay. One entry per CDR3 protein, called by TCRdb with MiXCR from the PCR reads. The data contain 9,000 to 15,000 distinct CDR3 sequences, 25% to 35% of them singletons. The antigens for these receptors are not known. Described treatment: roughly 11-day PBMC culture with coronavirus spike peptide pools or control peptides (ViraFEST assay). The sample was CD4+ T cells from blood, cultured in vitro, taken before SARS-CoV-2 vaccination. The receptors come from a human donor who received a COVID-19 vaccine.

This chain links TRBV12-3 or TRBV12-4 with TRBJ2-1; tentative D call: TRBD1 (6 bases). Between the trimmed V and J ends, which lost 7 bases and 3 bases, there was a span of 13 bases. The CDR3 is 14 residues long. The CDR3 nucleotides read TGTGCCAGCACAATGCAGGGGAGCTACAATGAGCAGTTCTTC. This gives the protein CASTMQGSYNEQFF.

This clonotype has only a few counts. The chain links TRBV6-1 to TRBJ1-2, with TRBD1 matching 8 bases. Germline CDR1 is MNHNS and CDR2 is SASEGT. The CDR3 contains 19 residues. Trimming at V came to 3 bases and at J to 1 base, leaving 16 bases not matched to a gene. CDR3 sequence (DNA): TGTGCCAGCAGTGAGCACAGGGGGGCAGTTCTCCGTATTAACTATGGCTACACCTTC. Translated, it gives CASSEHRGAVLRINYGYTF.

The gene calls are TRBV25-1 and TRBJ2-2, with 8 bases fitting TRBD1. Germline assignment: CDR1 MGHDK and CDR2 SYGVNS. V gave up 3 bases and J gave up 4 bases; unmatched junction bases: 7. The CDR3 has 16 residues. The CDR3: CASSDIGQGITGELFF. CDR3 DNA sequence: TGTGCCAGCAGTGATATCGGACAGGGAATCACCGGGGAGCTGTTTTTT.

This chain joins TRBV20-1 and TRBJ1-4, with TRBD1 identical over 8 bases. The CDR3 is 13 amino acids. CDR1 is DFQATT, CDR2 SNEGSKA, per germline (reference sequence). After removal of 4 bases from V and 8 bases from J, the junction contained 6 bases not matched to a gene. CDR3 DNA sequence: TGCAGTGCTACGACAGGGGAAGGAGAAAAACTGTTTTTT. Residues: CSATTGEGEKLFF.

This sequence joins TRBV19 and TRBJ1-5, with D unresolved. The CDR3 has 12 amino acids. The V gene lost 5 bases and the J gene lost 5 bases, with 7 bases spanning the gap. Germline CDR1 is LNHDA and CDR2 is SQIVND (reference sequence). CDR3 residues: CASSENYQPQHF. The CDR3 coding sequence is TGTGCCAGTAGTGAGAATTATCAGCCCCAGCATTTT.